The next 9 T cell receptor beta chains were all read from a single sample in a study of cytomegalovirus exposure and HLA in healthy donors. Primers for the PCR totalled 60 Vbeta and 13 Jbeta. Sequencing used immunoSEQ multiplex PCR; TCRdb keeps in-frame clones, though not all of them. The table shows 150,000 to 200,000 clones, with 75% to 85% occurring only once. Material: PBMCs. The receptors originated from a woman between 25 and 40 years old in good health and CMV-seropositive.

This clone has a handful of counts. The rearrangement uses TRBV18 and TRBJ2-3, with D tentatively TRBD2 (6 bases). CDR1 and CDR2 (germline): KGHSH, LQKENI. This CDR3 comprises 16 residues. The ends were cut back, 5 bases at V and 1 base at J, with 16 bases in the middle. CDR3 in amino acids: CASSISRGGGTDTQYF. The CDR3 DNA reads TGTGCCAGCTCAATCTCCCGGGGCGGGGGCACAGATACGCAGTATTTT.

CDR3 sequence: CASSASRPGELFF. DNA of the CDR3: TGTGCCAGCAGTGCTAGTCGACCCGGGGAGCTGTTTTTT. J is TRBJ2-2 and V is TRBV6-1; the D is unclear. CDR3 size: 13 residues. Germline values: CDR1 MNHNS, CDR2 SASEGT. The V gene lost 4 bases and the J gene lost 6 bases, with 9 bases spanning the gap.

The V and J genes are TRBV5-3 and TRBJ2-5, with 14 bases lining up with TRBD2. TRBV5-3 is classed as an ORF, of uncertain function. Losses at the gene ends were 2 bases for V and 2 bases for J; bases not matched to a gene: 5. The CDR3 extends over 17 amino acids. Here the CDR3 DNA reads TGTGCCAGAAGCTTTGCCGGGACTAGCGGGAGTCAAGAGACCCAGTACTTC. It is translated as CARSFAGTSGSQETQYF.

The chain couples TRBV6-1 to TRBJ2-3; 12 bases are a match to TRBD2. Looked up from germline, CDR1 is MNHNS and CDR2 is SASEGT. The trim removed 7 bases at V and 4 bases at J, leaving 6 bases unmatched. The CDR3 totals 15 residues. The CDR3 loop reads CASTRLAGVPDTQYF. The DNA of the CDR3 is TGTGCCAGCACCAGACTAGCGGGGGTTCCAGATACGCAGTATTTT.

J is TRBJ1-6 and V is TRBV5-6; no definite D call. V lost 2 bases and J 0 bases, leaving 9 bases between the germline ends. This CDR3 has 16 amino acids. Germline CDR1 is SGHDT and CDR2 is YYEEEE. The CDR3 DNA follows: TGTGCCAGCAGCTTTTACTTCCGCTCCTATAATTCACCCCTCCACTTT. This sequence encodes CASSFYFRSYNSPLHF.

CDR3 bases: TGTGCCAGCAATGTTCTCCACAGTTCCTACAATGAGCAGTTCTTC. Its translation: CASNVLHSSYNEQFF. The rearrangement uses TRBV27 and TRBJ2-1; no definite D call. The germline CDR1 and CDR2 sequences are MNHEY and SMNVEV (reference sequence). The CDR3 runs to 15 residues. V was shortened by 7 bases and J by 1 base, with 14 bases between the two germline ends.

Relative to its sample, this clone is medium-sized. This chain links TRBV4-3 with TRBJ2-7; no firm D call. From germline, CDR1 is LGHNA and CDR2 YSLEER. The CDR3 consists of 13 residues. V was clipped by 3 bases and J by 3 bases, with 9 bases between them. As DNA, the CDR3 is TGCGCCAGCAGCCAGAGGCAGAACTACGAGCAGTACTTC. It yields the protein CASSQRQNYEQYF.

This chain joins TRBV6-1 and TRBJ1-5; TRBD1 agrees at 10 bases. This CDR3 contains 18 residues. In germline, CDR1 is MNHNS, CDR2 SASEGT. V gave up 2 bases and J gave up 0 bases; unmatched junction bases: 7. The CDR3 spells CASSEQGTGVTSNQPQHF. The DNA for the CDR3 is TGTGCCAGCAGTGAACAAGGGACAGGGGTAACTAGCAATCAGCCCCAGCATTTT.

The V and J genes are TRBV2 and TRBJ2-1; 9 nucleotides agree with TRBD1. The CDR3 covers 13 residues. Germline V lookup: CDR1 SNHLY, CDR2 FYNNEI. J lost 7 bases, V lost 7 bases, and 5 bases had no gene match. This chain's CDR3 is CASNLQGANEQFF. As DNA, the CDR3 is TGTGCCAGCAATTTACAGGGGGCAAATGAGCAGTTCTTC.